A single TCR beta chain is shown here with its context. These data originate in a study of blood T cell dynamics during melanoma immunotherapy. Germline CDR1 is MNHNY and CDR2 is SVGAGI (reference sequence). With V trimmed by 5 bases and J by 2 bases, 5 bases remained unmatched. The length of the CDR3 is 14 residues. As for time point: pre-treatment baseline. Response was assessed by RECIST 1.1 at 12 weeks, except a couple of rapid progressors. Assay used: immunoSEQ multiplex PCR; TCRdb lists only in-frame clones, some missing. This sample has about 13,000 clones, with roughly nine tenths found just once.

The chain is built from TRBV6-6 and TRBJ2-5; 7 bases line up with TRBD1. The source is a human donor with melanoma. This material consisted of blood, taken from a patient treated with checkpoint blockade. This CDR3 reads CASSRRDSQETQYF. The CDR3 bases are TGTGCCAGCAGTAGACGGGACAGTCAAGAGACCCAGTACTTC.